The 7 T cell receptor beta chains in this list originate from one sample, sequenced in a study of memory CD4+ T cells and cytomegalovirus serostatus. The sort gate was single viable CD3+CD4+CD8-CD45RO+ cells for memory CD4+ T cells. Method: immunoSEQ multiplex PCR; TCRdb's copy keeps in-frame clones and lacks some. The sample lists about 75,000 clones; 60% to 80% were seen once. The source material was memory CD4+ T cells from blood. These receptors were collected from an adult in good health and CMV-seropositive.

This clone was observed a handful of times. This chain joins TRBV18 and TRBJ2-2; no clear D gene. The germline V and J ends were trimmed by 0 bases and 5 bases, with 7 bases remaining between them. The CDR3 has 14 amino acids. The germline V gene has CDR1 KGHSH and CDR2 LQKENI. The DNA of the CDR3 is TGTGCCAGCTCACCACCGCTGATAACCGGGGAGCTGTTTTTT. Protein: CASSPPLITGELFF.

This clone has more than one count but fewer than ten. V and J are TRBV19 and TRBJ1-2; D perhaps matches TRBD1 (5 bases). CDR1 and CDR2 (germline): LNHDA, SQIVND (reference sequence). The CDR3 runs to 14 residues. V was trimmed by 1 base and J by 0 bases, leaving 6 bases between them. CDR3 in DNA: TGTGCCAGTAGTATAGGGGACGCTAACTATGGCTACACCTTC. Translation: CASSIGDANYGYTF.

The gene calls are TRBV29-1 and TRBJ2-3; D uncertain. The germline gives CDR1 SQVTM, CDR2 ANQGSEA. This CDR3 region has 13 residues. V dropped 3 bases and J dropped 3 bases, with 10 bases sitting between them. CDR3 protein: CSVDSGVTDTQYF. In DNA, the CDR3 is TGCAGCGTTGACTCAGGCGTTACAGATACGCAGTATTTT.

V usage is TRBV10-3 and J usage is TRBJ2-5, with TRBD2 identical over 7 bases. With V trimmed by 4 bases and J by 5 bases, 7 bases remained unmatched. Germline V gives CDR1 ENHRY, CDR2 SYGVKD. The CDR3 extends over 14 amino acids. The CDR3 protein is CAISGRGIGETQYF. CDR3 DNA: TGTGCCATCAGTGGGCGGGGGATCGGGGAGACCCAGTACTTC.

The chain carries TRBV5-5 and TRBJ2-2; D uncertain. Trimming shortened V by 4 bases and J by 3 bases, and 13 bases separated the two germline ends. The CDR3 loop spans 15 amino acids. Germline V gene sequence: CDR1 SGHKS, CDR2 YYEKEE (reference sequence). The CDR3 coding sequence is TGTGCCAGCAGCGCGGACGGACCGTACACCGGGGAGCTGTTTTTT. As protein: CASSADGPYTGELFF.

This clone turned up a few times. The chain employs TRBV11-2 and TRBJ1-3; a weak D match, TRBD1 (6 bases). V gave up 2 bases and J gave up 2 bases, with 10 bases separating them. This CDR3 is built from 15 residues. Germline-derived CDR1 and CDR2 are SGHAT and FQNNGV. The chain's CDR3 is CASSLPGVTGNTIYF. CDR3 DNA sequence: TGTGCCAGCAGCTTACCAGGGGTAACTGGAAACACCATATATTTT.

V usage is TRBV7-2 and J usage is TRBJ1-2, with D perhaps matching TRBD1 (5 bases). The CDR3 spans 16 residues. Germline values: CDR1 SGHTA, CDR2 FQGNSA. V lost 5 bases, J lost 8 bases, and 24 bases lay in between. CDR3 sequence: CASSQFGAGQAGGYTF. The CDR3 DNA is TGTGCCAGCAGCCAGTTCGGGGCGGGCCAGGCAGGGGGCTACACCTTC.